This T cell receptor (beta chain) derives from a study of shared clonotypes between healthy human individuals. CDR1 and CDR2 from the germline V gene are MDHEN and SYDVKM. Trimming removed 8 bases from V and 5 bases from J; junction bases left unmatched: 8. The CDR3 is made up of 13 amino acids. General study findings and limits: Around 5% of naive CD4 clonotypes were shared across a few donors. Researchers found naive subsets generally carried larger estimated richness than memory subsets.

This table comes from immunoSEQ multiplex PCR, and its TCRdb copy is limited to in-frame clones, with some not included. The sample lists 90,000 to 120,000 clones, around 65% occurring once. Comment on this clone: Its cognate antigen is unknown.

The rearrangement links TRBV28 to TRBJ1-2; 7 bases are shared with TRBD1. The TCR sequence derives from a woman in her 30s in good health. Sequenced input: memory CD8+ T cells sorted from blood. The subset is: CD45RO+ cells pooled with CCR7-negative TemRA cells. The CDR3 DNA reads TGTGCCAGCGTATCCGGGACAGCGTATGGCTACACCTTC. It encodes CASVSGTAYGYTF.